Presented here are 9 T cell receptor beta chains from one specimen sequenced in a study. Adaptor-ligated barcode primers were used to amplify TRBV12-4/TRBJ1-2 clonotypes. TCRdb reprocessed the multiplex PCR reads via MiXCR and lists one record per CDR3 protein. The sample lists approximately 1,300 distinct CDR3 sequences, around 20% seen once, with around 17% in the top ten. The specimen was naive CD4+ T cells sorted from blood. Subset here: naive CD4+ T cells, CD4+CD45RA+CD25-. The receptor source for this set is a female donor with breast cancer.

This chain connects TRBV12-3 or TRBV12-4 to TRBJ1-2; no definite D call. The V end lost 10 bases, the J end lost 8 bases, and 26 bases lay between the germline ends. CDR3 size: 15 residues. The CDR3 here is CATAEQHLLNGGYTF. The DNA of the CDR3 is TGTGCCACCGCGGAGCAGCACTTACTTAACGGAGGCTACACCTTC.

This clonotype is deemed large (0.1 to 1%). The chain employs TRBV12-3 or TRBV12-4 and TRBJ1-2; D unresolved. The length of the CDR3 is 13 residues. Trimming pared 1 base from V and 4 bases from J, leaving 7 bases between. In DNA, the CDR3 is TGTGCCAGCAGTTTAGGGGCGGTCTATGGCTACACCTTC. Its protein is CASSLGAVYGYTF.

This clonotype has more than one count but fewer than ten. Mismatch with germline at one junction end may stem from a read error. The chain joins TRBV12-3 or TRBV12-4 to TRBJ1-2; tentative D call: TRBD1 (6 bases). This CDR3 is 17 amino acids long. The CDR3 DNA reads as TGTGCCAGCAGTCGAACGATTACAGGGAAGACGTACTATGACTACACCTTC. It encodes CASSRTITGKTYYDYTF.

A remark on this clonotype: The CDR3 does not close with the conserved phenylalanine or tryptophan, likely indicating a read error. The chain has TRBV12-3 or TRBV12-4 and TRBJ1-2; TRBD1 matches at 10 bases. The CDR3 loop spans 16 amino acids. Trimming cost V 5 bases and J 1 base; bases outside gene matches: 7. The CDR3 is CASSIGTGASNYGYTS. The DNA for the CDR3 is TGTGCCAGCAGTATAGGGACAGGGGCCAGTAACTATGGCTACACCTCC.

By share, this clonotype counts as medium-sized (0.01 to 0.1%). V is TRBV12-3 or TRBV12-4 and J is TRBJ1-2, with unresolved D. V was shortened by 7 bases and J by 8 bases, with 11 bases between the two germline ends. The CDR3 totals 11 residues. This CDR3 is CASTWEGGYTF. As DNA, the CDR3 is TGTGCCAGCACTTGGGAGGGAGGCTACACCTTC.

Notes on this clonotype: The limits of the CDR3 on the DNA are not certain, so only TCRdb's listed CDR3 is given. V and J are TRBV12-3 or TRBV12-4 and TRBJ1-2. A total of 13 residues make up the CDR3, ends included. The CDR3: CASSWTARYGCTF.

In this sample, this clonotype is medium-sized (0.01 to 0.1%). The chain employs TRBV12-3 or TRBV12-4 and TRBJ1-2; D may be TRBD1 (6 bases). V was cut by 4 bases and J by 6 bases, with 15 bases left in between. The length of the CDR3 is 14 residues. CDR3 sequence (DNA): TGTGCCAGCAGTTCCAACCGGGACATTGATGGCTACACCTTC. As protein: CASSSNRDIDGYTF.

This clonotype is labeled large. The genes are TRBV12-3 or TRBV12-4 and TRBJ1-2; 7 bases map to TRBD1. The CDR3 sequence is 12 residues long. Trimming removed 5 bases from V and 7 bases from J; junction bases left unmatched: 4. CDR3: CASSPTGAGYTF. The CDR3 bases are TGTGCCAGCAGTCCTACAGGGGCTGGCTACACCTTC.

By share, this clonotype counts as medium-sized. The chain has TRBV12-3 or TRBV12-4 and TRBJ1-2; D might be TRBD1 (5 bases). V dropped 5 bases and J dropped 8 bases, with 18 bases sitting between them. CDR3 length equals 14 residues. The DNA of the CDR3 is TGTGCCAGCAGTCAGGGCGACGGGGCTCGAGGCTACACCTTC. Protein: CASSQGDGARGYTF.